This TCR beta chain was captured by sequencing in a study of blood T cell repertoires in COVID-19 (dated by TCRdb to about 2020). Some background on the complete study: Collaborator samples came from the United States, Italy and Spain and covered acute and convalescent phases of COVID-19. A de-identified subject ID, COVID-19 status, age in years and sex were almost always included in the sample metadata. The material from the prospective study consisted of cDNA or gDNA derived from T cells, B-cell-depleted T cells, or PBMCs. A freely available public database, intended as a resource for researchers studying the immune response to SARS-CoV-2, is where the repertoires were released. Subjects who had been exposed to COVID-19, were actively infected with it, or had recovered from it provided the deeply sampled blood TCRbeta repertoires that made up the dataset. Where available, HLA class I and class II types were taken from metadata supplied by the sample provider and were not determined by assay-based typing. The samples were drawn from two sources: the first 160 participants of the ongoing ImmuneRACE study, and 1,254 subjects contributed by 6 global collaborators. Results and caveats for the whole study, not just this receptor: The amount of clinical and demographic metadata varied by source and participant and was provided uncurated.

TCRbeta CDR3 regions were amplified from genomic DNA using the immunoSEQ Assay, a bias-controlled multiplex PCR. The source study handled its data this way. The number of nucleated cells in each sample was estimated by amplification of reference gene primers within the assay. To quantify the absolute abundance of each unique TCRbeta CDR3 rearrangement, sequence reads were collapsed and filtered. For each sample, productive Simpson clonality was calculated as the square root of Simpson's diversity index across productive rearrangements. TCRdb holds this immuneACCESS table with in-frame rearrangements only. Some clones are missing; in checked studies, unresolved V genes explain under half, and the rest has no known cause. V, J and clone size are taken as reported in that table, and D and trimming were inferred from the DNA itself. The sample table holds around 99,000 clones, of which 90% were seen once. The top ten clonotypes cover just over 5% of the sample.

As regards this clone: Its antigen target is currently unknown. No clone much larger than this one lies a single base away; base qualities are absent.

Reading from cysteine to phenylalanine, the CDR3 counts 15 amino acids. Here the CDR3 DNA is all that survives: 45 bases in frame from base 1. For this chain, trimming is 2 bases at the V end and 3 bases at the J end, and the number of junction bases without a gene match is 7. As encoded in the germline V gene (reference sequence), CDR1 is GTSNPN while CDR2 is SVGIG. The collaborating institutions used their own protocols to collect whole blood in K2EDTA tubes. For TCRbeta analysis, collaborators shipped samples in one of three forms: frozen whole blood, isolated PBMCs, or DNA extracted from either of those sample types.

The rearrangement combines TRBV30 with TRBJ2-3; 8 nucleotides in the junction match TRBD1. The sequenced sample consisted of peripheral blood. This clonotype was sampled from a man aged 45 to 65 with acute or convalescent COVID-19. Here is the DNA: TGTGCCTGGAGTCCAATAACAGGGGGAACAGATACGCAGTATTTT. Translated, it gives CAWSPITGGTDTQYF.